This passage covers 13 T cell receptor beta chains from one sample sequenced in a study of breast tumors, draining lymph nodes, adjacent tissues. TCRdb re-analysed the multiplex PCR reads in MiXCR, keeping a single row per CDR3 protein. The repertoire holds about 200,000 distinct CDR3 sequences, around a third seen once, with 4% to 5.5% in the top ten. Breast cancer patients provided tissue from their axillary draining lymph nodes. The sample comprised axillary lymph node tissue. The source of these receptors is a female donor with breast cancer. Some clones in this sample may be carry-over from other donors' samples.

The genes are TRBV20-1 and TRBJ1-2; D may be TRBD1 (5 bases). V was clipped by 7 bases and J by 12 bases, with 18 bases between them. The CDR3 covers 11 residues. The germline CDR1 and CDR2 sequences are DFQATT and SNEGSKA (reference sequence). The CDR3 loop is CSVTVRAGNTF. In DNA, the CDR3 is TGCAGTGTTACGGTCAGGGCTGGAAACACCTTC.

The V call is TRBV7-7, the J call TRBJ2-5, with 11 bases fitting TRBD2. The V gene's germline CDR1 is SSHAT and CDR2 FNYEAQ (reference sequence). The CDR3 length is 17 residues. CDR3 DNA: TGTGCTAGCGGGCATTCATACACCGGGACTAGCGGAGGGACCCAGTACTTC. Protein product: CASGHSYTGTSGGTQYF.

This clonotype is a singleton in its sample. Because the CDR3 is missing its conserved closing phenylalanine or tryptophan, this is likely a read error. Because the CDR3's place on the DNA is in doubt, the DNA is left out and the CDR3 is given as listed by TCRdb. The V gene is TRBV19, the J gene TRBJ1-3. With termini counted, the CDR3 has 12 amino acids. The germline V gene encodes CDR1 LNHDA and CDR2 SQIVND (reference sequence). The CDR3 here is CASSEPSGGVNT.

J is TRBJ2-3 and V is TRBV19; no definite D call. The V gene's germline CDR1 is LNHDA and CDR2 SQIVND (reference sequence). Deletions cut 2 bases from V and 3 bases from J, with 6 bases between. The CDR3 spans 13 residues. The chain's CDR3 is CASSIMGTDTQYF. The DNA of the CDR3 is TGTGCCAGTAGTATAATGGGGACAGATACGCAGTATTTT.

This clonotype was seen many times. This rearrangement joins TRBV20-1 to TRBJ2-1, with D perhaps TRBD2 (6 bases). This CDR3 comprises 15 residues. V lost 1 base to trimming and J lost 6 bases, with 16 bases between them. CDR1 and CDR2 from the germline V gene are DFQATT and SNEGSKA (reference sequence). This CDR3 reads CSARALALMGNEQFF. The CDR3, as DNA: TGCAGTGCTAGAGCCCTAGCGCTCATGGGCAATGAGCAGTTCTTC.

This clonotype was seen ten or more times. The chain employs TRBV11-2 and TRBJ2-5; no clear D. The V end lost 3 bases, the J end lost 5 bases, and 19 bases lay between the germline ends. Per germline, CDR1 SGHAT and CDR2 FQNNGV. The CDR3 runs to 16 residues. This CDR3 is CASSFQLPKGSETQYF. Here the CDR3 DNA reads TGTGCCAGCAGCTTCCAACTCCCCAAAGGTTCCGAGACCCAGTACTTC.

This clonotype was seen ten or more times. The V and J genes are TRBV10-3 and TRBJ1-5; tentatively, D is TRBD1 (5 bases). Trimming took off 2 bases at V and 0 bases at J, with 17 bases between the two ends. Per the germline V gene, CDR1 is ENHRY and CDR2 is SYGVKD. The CDR3 is 18 amino acids. This CDR3 is CAISETPLPTVSNQPQHF. The CDR3 coding sequence is TGTGCCATCAGTGAGACCCCCCTTCCGACAGTTAGCAATCAGCCCCAGCATTTT.

In its sample, this clonotype was seen many times. The V and J genes are TRBV20-1 and TRBJ1-6; the D gene is possibly TRBD1 (5 bases). Per the germline V gene, CDR1 is DFQATT and CDR2 is SNEGSKA (reference sequence). There are 13 residues in the CDR3. The ends were cut back, 5 bases at V and 7 bases at J, with 12 bases in the middle. The DNA for the CDR3 is TGCAGTGCTCCCGCGCAGGGAAATTCACCCCTCCACTTT. It is translated as CSAPAQGNSPLHF.

This clonotype was observed at least ten times. The chain joins TRBV12-3 or TRBV12-4 to TRBJ2-1, with TRBD2 matching 11 bases. V dropped 6 bases and J dropped 7; count of bases not matched to a gene: 11. The CDR3 runs 16 residues. This CDR3 reads CASSLFLLAGGNEQFF. In DNA form, the CDR3 reads TGTGCCAGCAGCTTGTTCCTCCTAGCGGGGGGTAATGAGCAGTTCTTC.

This clonotype was picked up many times. The rearrangement joins TRBV7-2 to TRBJ1-1; 12 positions agree with TRBD1. This CDR3 is built from 17 residues. Germline trimming cut 1 base from V and 4 bases from J; bases unmatched to any gene: 7. CDR1 and CDR2 (germline): SGHTA, FQGNSA. The CDR3: CASSLEGQGAYRTEAFF. As DNA, the CDR3 is TGTGCCAGCAGCTTAGAGGGACAGGGGGCTTATCGCACTGAAGCTTTCTTT.

This clonotype was counted ten times or more. The J gene is TRBJ2-7, the V gene TRBV9, with 8 bases that match TRBD2. The germline CDR1 and CDR2 sequences are SGDLS and YYNGEE. The CDR3 has 15 residues. Unmatched junction bases numbered 12, after V lost 3 bases and J lost 7 bases. In DNA form, the CDR3 reads TGTGCCAGCAGCGCAACTAGCGGCTCCTTCGGGGAGCAGTACTTC. This translates into CASSATSGSFGEQYF.

The rearrangement links TRBV6-1 to TRBJ2-3; tentative D call: TRBD1 (6 bases). Germline V gene data show CDR1 as MNHNS and CDR2 as SASEGT. Trimming shortened V by 5 bases and J by 1 base, and 19 bases separated the two germline ends. The CDR3 is made up of 17 amino acids. The CDR3 loop is CASSQPHRVSGTDTQYF. In DNA form, the CDR3 reads TGTGCCAGCAGTCAACCCCACAGGGTGAGCGGCACAGATACGCAGTATTTT.

The table lists this clonotype with many counts. A much larger clone lies a single base off, so this may be a read error. CDR3 region: CASSPSRRYQETQHF. The CDR3 DNA is TGTGCCAGCAGCCCCAGTCGAAGGTATCAAGAGACCCAGCACTTC. This chain links TRBV7-2 with TRBJ2-5; the D is unclear. CDR1 is SGHTA, CDR2 FQGNSA, per germline. The CDR3 spans 15 residues.